A selection of T cell receptor beta chains follows, all from one sample in a study of T cell repertoires in cytomegalovirus infection. One entry per CDR3 protein, called by TCRdb with MiXCR from the reads. Counted here are about 160,000 distinct CDR3 sequences, roughly a sixth occurring once; the ten biggest clones make up 18%. The sequencing sample was made of CD8+ T cells from PBMCs. Every receptor here comes from a human donor in good health (CMV status not recorded). Some clones in this sample may be carry-over from other donors' samples. Each CDR3 is given with its conserved first and last residue.

V gene,J gene,CDR3 length,CDR3 protein
TRBV6-2/TRBV6-3,TRBJ1-5,13,CASSYYSNQPQHF
TRBV14,TRBJ2-1,17,CASSHPIGTTAYNEQFF
TRBV6-5,TRBJ1-1,15,CASSYPIGGGTEAFF
TRBV20-1,TRBJ2-1,16,CSARDDRRGRNNEQFF
TRBV25-1,TRBJ1-1,13,CASSDQGFTEAFF
TRBV28,TRBJ2-7,13,CASSNRDFGSEYF
TRBV24-1,TRBJ2-2,14,CASGRRGNTGELFF
TRBV6-2/TRBV6-3,TRBJ1-1,17,CASSNAEDSIMNTEAFF
TRBV7-2,TRBJ2-7,13,CASMRQRGYEQYF
TRBV27,TRBJ1-4,15,CASSLYGREGEKLFF
TRBV12-3/TRBV12-4,TRBJ1-6,15,CASSFVGTGDSPLHF
TRBV7-9,TRBJ1-2,15,CASSYGTANPFGYTF
TRBV28,TRBJ2-1,15,CASSLRDRPYNEQFF
TRBV2,TRBJ2-5,13,CASSRTVQETQYF
TRBV20-1,TRBJ2-3,16,CSATRLAGIHTDTQYF
TRBV2,TRBJ2-7,14,CASREGTGGYEQYF
TRBV11-2,TRBJ1-6,12,CASSGRNSPLHF
TRBV7-8,TRBJ2-7,15,CASSSRTSGYYEQYF
TRBV19,TRBJ1-1,21,CASTRITGGQITTLGDKEAFF
TRBV27,TRBJ2-1,16,CASSLSPAGSYNEQFF
TRBV11-2,TRBJ2-7,16,CASSLGPSGTNYEQYF
TRBV9,TRBJ2-1,16,CASSVGRDRGGNEQFF
TRBV7-9,TRBJ1-1,13,CASSKYQGPEAFF
TRBV28,TRBJ1-2,17,CASSFPVEGGAGYGYTF
TRBV7-2,TRBJ1-3,15,CASSLGARSGNTIYF
TRBV19,TRBJ2-1,16,CASRAPGLAVVDEQFF
TRBV7-9,TRBJ2-5,13,CASSSSGGETQYF
TRBV7-2,TRBJ1-1,16,CASSARTAGWSTEAFF
TRBV7-9,TRBJ2-7,13,CASSLGTGREQYF
TRBV7-9,TRBJ2-7,15,CASTPTGFPSYEQYF
TRBV29-1,TRBJ2-1,14,CSVTSGSSYNEQFF
TRBV7-2,TRBJ2-7,14,CASSLGLAGYEQYF
TRBV20-1,TRBJ2-1,15,CSARGEGGSYNEQFF
TRBV29-1,TRBJ2-7,13,CSVESSPNYEQYF
TRBV7-2,TRBJ2-3,15,CASSSQGRVVDTQYF
TRBV29-1,TRBJ2-7,14,CSVDDGTGSYEQYF
TRBV7-9,TRBJ2-7,12,CASSLTWAEQYF
TRBV13,TRBJ2-7,12,CASSLRMSEQYF
TRBV7-6,TRBJ1-4,15,CASSRSGFWGGKLFF
TRBV7-2,TRBJ2-7,13,CASSYGTSYEQYF
TRBV28,TRBJ2-1,14,CASSLWQGGDEQFF
TRBV20-1,TRBJ2-7,14,CSARDLGLGYEQYF
TRBV7-2,TRBJ2-1,14,CASRRPGFYNEQFF
TRBV4-3,TRBJ1-2,15,CASSQEGTGNYGYTF
TRBV12-3/TRBV12-4,TRBJ2-7,12,CASSSGNYEQYF
TRBV7-2,TRBJ2-5,15,CASSSRDRLQETQYF
TRBV28,TRBJ2-3,13,CASRDRGTDTQYF
TRBV12-3/TRBV12-4,TRBJ2-1,15,CASSSVTGQATEQFF
TRBV18,TRBJ2-5,14,CASSPRDREETQYF
TRBV7-2,TRBJ2-4,14,CASSSSGQGSIQYF
TRBV12-3/TRBV12-4,TRBJ2-1,15,CASSLASGPYNEQFF
TRBV20-1,TRBJ2-1,13,CSARVGGYNEQFF
TRBV5-1,TRBJ1-2,15,CASSLEAAAGIGYTF
TRBV6-2/TRBV6-3,TRBJ2-1,15,CASTVGYRSYNEQFF
TRBV6-2/TRBV6-3,TRBJ2-3,15,CAINQRGRLGDTQYF
TRBV6-2/TRBV6-3,TRBJ2-1,16,CASSYSSWTGGNEQFF
TRBV5-4,TRBJ2-7,13,CASSSGLEYEQCF